The 27 T cell receptor beta chains reported below all come from one sample, sequenced in a study of lymphopenia after photon versus proton radiotherapy. TCRdb keeps only in-frame clones here, not all; method: immunoSEQ multiplex PCR. The table has approximately 160,000 clones, approximately 91% seen once; the top ten hold 4% to 5%. Sequencing used peripheral blood, obtained from a patient treated with photon-based radiotherapy. The receptors stem from a man aged 50 or older with gastric cancer.

This chain connects TRBV7-9 to TRBJ2-1; 14 bases line up with TRBD2. V was pared by 11 bases and J by 8 bases, with 8 bases of the junction left unmatched. This CDR3 spans 14 amino acids. Germline V CDR1 and CDR2: SEHNR, FQNEAQ (reference sequence). The CDR3 loop is CAYETSGRADEQFF. CDR3 DNA: TGTGCCTACGAGACTAGCGGGAGGGCAGATGAGCAGTTCTTC.

This clone came up a few times. The chain employs TRBV2 and TRBJ2-5; 7 bases are a match to TRBD2. There are 16 residues in the CDR3. CDR1 and CDR2 from the germline V gene are SNHLY and FYNNEI. Trimming at V came to 6 bases and at J to 2 bases, leaving 12 bases not matched to a gene. The CDR3 sequence: CASRERTSLTQETQYF. CDR3 nucleotide sequence: TGTGCCAGCAGGGAAAGGACTAGTCTGACGCAAGAGACCCAGTACTTC.

This chain uses TRBV7-9 with TRBJ2-1; 7 bases are shared with TRBD1. Germline V gene sequence: CDR1 SEHNR, CDR2 FQNEAQ (reference sequence). The CDR3 contains 15 residues. V gave up 4 bases and J gave up 5 bases; unmatched junction bases: 8. The CDR3 reads CASSSAGTVNNEQFF. The CDR3 nucleotides read TGTGCCAGCAGCTCCGCCGGGACAGTGAACAATGAGCAGTTCTTC.

V and J are TRBV9 and TRBJ2-7, with 8 bases matching TRBD2. The J segment lost 7 bases and the V segment lost 1 base, leaving 7 bases of the junction unmatched. CDR1 and CDR2 (germline): SGDLS, YYNGEE. The CDR3 loop spans 14 amino acids. CDR3 nucleotides: TGTGCCAGCAGCGTAATGGCGGGAGGAGGGGAGCAGTACTTC. It is translated as CASSVMAGGGEQYF.

The gene calls are TRBV5-5 and TRBJ2-5; D is unclear. Per germline, CDR1 SGHKS and CDR2 YYEKEE (reference sequence). Between the trimmed V and J ends, which lost 4 bases and 1 base, there was a span of 8 bases. The CDR3 is 13 amino acids. CDR3 DNA sequence: TGTGCCAGCAGCCCTCCCACCCAAGAGACCCAGTACTTC. Its translation: CASSPPTQETQYF.

CDR3 sequence: CASSTGTSGRDGDTQYF. CDR3 sequence (DNA): TGTGCCAGCAGCACCGGGACTAGCGGGAGGGATGGGGATACGCAGTATTTT. The V and J genes are TRBV5-4 and TRBJ2-3; TRBD2 matches at 16 bases. V gave up 4 bases and J gave up 6 bases; unmatched junction bases: 8. This CDR3 is built from 17 residues. Germline V gene lookup returns CDR1 SGHNT and CDR2 YYREEE (reference sequence).

This clone has a handful of counts. The chain combines TRBV19 with TRBJ1-2; D unclear. Looked up from germline, CDR1 is LNHDA and CDR2 is SQIVND (reference sequence). The CDR3 consists of 11 residues. Trimming shortened V by 5 bases and J by 6 bases, and 7 bases separated the two germline ends. The chain's CDR3 is CASSLSDGYTF. The CDR3 nucleotides are TGTGCCAGTAGTCTAAGTGATGGCTACACCTTC. Using reference TRBV19 and TRBJ1-2 for the parts outside the CDR3, the full variable domain is DGGITQSPKYLFRKEGQNVTLSCEQNLNHDAMYWYRQDPGQGLRLIYYSQIVNDFQKGDIAEGYSVSREKKESFPLTVTSAQKNPTAFYLCASSLSDGYTFGSGTRLTVV.

This chain uses TRBV7-2 with TRBJ2-7; the D gene could be TRBD1 or TRBD2 (7 bases each). The CDR3 has 12 residues. V was trimmed by 8 bases and J by 3 bases, leaving 11 bases between them. Looked up from germline, CDR1 is SGHTA and CDR2 is FQGNSA. CDR3 sequence reads: CASRGDSYEQYF. CDR3 bases: TGTGCCAGCCGGGGGGACAGCTACGAGCAGTACTTC.

This clone appeared once. The chain carries TRBV2 and TRBJ1-2; tentative D call: TRBD1 (6 bases). The V end lost 6 bases, the J end lost 5 bases, and 16 bases lay between the germline ends. Germline CDR1 SNHLY, CDR2 FYNNEI. CDR3 length: 14 amino acids. In DNA form, the CDR3 reads TGTGCCAGCAGCGAACGGACAGCTGCGTATGGCTACACCTTC. Protein sequence: CASSERTAAYGYTF. Together with reference TRBV2 and TRBJ1-2, the CDR3 gives the full variable domain: EPEVTQTPSHQVTQMGQEVILRCVPISNHLYFYWYRQILGQKVEFLVSFYNNEISEKSEIFDDQFSVERPDGSNFTLKIRSTKLEDSAMYFCASSERTAAYGYTFGSGTRLTVV.

V is TRBV6-6 and J is TRBJ2-3, with 14 bases that match TRBD2. Germline assignment: CDR1 MNHNY and CDR2 SVGAGI (reference sequence). CDR3 size: 16 residues. After removal of 6 bases from V and 6 bases from J, the junction contained 8 bases not matched to a gene. CDR3: CASRTPGLAGVDTQYF. The CDR3 DNA reads as TGTGCCAGCAGGACCCCGGGACTAGCGGGAGTGGATACGCAGTATTTT.

The V and J genes are TRBV5-1 and TRBJ2-1, with TRBD1 as a possible D gene (6 bases). Per germline, CDR1 SGHRS and CDR2 YFSETQ. The CDR3 length is 15 residues. V was pared by 0 bases and J by 3 bases, with 10 bases between. CDR3: CASSLGGTNYNEQFF. The CDR3, as DNA: TGCGCCAGCAGCTTGGGGGGGACAAACTACAATGAGCAGTTCTTC.

The chain links TRBV30 to TRBJ2-3; possible D gene TRBD2, 7 bases. The V gene lost 4 bases and the J gene lost 2 bases, with 13 bases spanning the gap. The CDR3 sequence is 14 residues long. Per germline, CDR1 GTSNPN and CDR2 SVGIG (reference sequence). The CDR3 coding sequence is TGTGCCTGGAAGGGAGGGGGTCCCACAGATACGCAGTATTTT. Translation gives CAWKGGGPTDTQYF. The full variable domain, with the rest looked up from reference TRBV30 and TRBJ2-3, is SQTIHQWPATLVQPVGSPLSLECTVEGTSNPNLYWYRQAAGRGLQLLFYSVGIGQISSEVPQNLSASRPQDRQFILSSKKLLLSDSGFYLCAWKGGGPTDTQYFGPGTRLTVL.

The V and J genes are TRBV19 and TRBJ1-2; 8 nucleotides match TRBD1. The trim removed 8 bases at V and 4 bases at J, leaving 12 bases unmatched. The CDR3 extends over 15 amino acids. Germline CDR1 and CDR2: LNHDA and SQIVND (reference sequence). CDR3 amino acids: CASSTLGTGTYGYTF. The CDR3 bases are TGTGCCAGTTCCACCCTCGGGACAGGTACCTATGGCTACACCTTC.

The V and J genes are TRBV19 and TRBJ1-2; unclear D gene. The V end lost 5 bases, the J end lost 5 bases, and 15 bases lay between the germline ends. Germline V gene lookup returns CDR1 LNHDA and CDR2 SQIVND (reference sequence). This CDR3 spans 14 amino acids. CDR3 protein: CASSLGPAGYGYTF. CDR3 nucleotide sequence: TGTGCCAGTAGTCTTGGGCCGGCCGGGTATGGCTACACCTTC.

The chain uses TRBV4-1 and TRBJ2-7; TRBD2 matches at 9 bases. Per germline, CDR1 MGHRA and CDR2 YSYEKL. The CDR3 covers 15 residues. The junction had 7 bases not matched to a gene; V was cut back by 1 base and J by 6 bases. In DNA, the CDR3 is TGCGCCAGCAGCCAAGCGCTTAGCGGGAGTGGCGAGCAGTACTTC. Translation gives CASSQALSGSGEQYF.

The chain couples TRBV6-1 to TRBJ2-1; 7 bases line up with TRBD2. Germline trimming cut 3 bases from V and 7 bases from J; bases unmatched to any gene: 9. CDR3 size: 15 residues. Germline CDR1 and CDR2: MNHNS and SASEGT. CDR3 DNA sequence: TGTGCCAGCAGTGAGTGGGCGGGAGAGGGGAATGAGCAGTTCTTC. It is translated as CASSEWAGEGNEQFF.

Only one count was recorded for this clone. The V gene is TRBV7-2, the J gene TRBJ1-5, with a tentative D call TRBD1 (5 bases). This CDR3 has 15 residues. CDR1 is SGHTA, CDR2 FQGNSA, per germline. Trimming stripped 3 bases from V and 0 bases from J, with 9 bases between. This CDR3 is CASSLGPISNQPQHF. The CDR3 DNA reads as TGTGCCAGCAGCTTGGGACCGATTAGCAATCAGCCCCAGCATTTT.

The genes are TRBV25-1 and TRBJ2-5, with 9 bases that match TRBD1. Germline assignment: CDR1 MGHDK and CDR2 SYGVNS. The CDR3 sequence is 15 residues long. The J segment lost 5 bases and the V segment lost 5 bases, leaving 9 bases of the junction unmatched. The CDR3 here is CASSPGDRDFETQYF. The CDR3 nucleotides read TGTGCCAGCAGTCCAGGGGACAGGGATTTTGAGACCCAGTACTTC.

This clone came up once. CDR3 DNA sequence: TGTGCCAGCAGAGGTGGACAGGACCAAGAGACCCAGTACTTC. It encodes CASRGGQDQETQYF. The chain links TRBV9 to TRBJ2-5, with TRBD1 matching over 7 bases. CDR1 SGDLS and CDR2 YYNGEE come from the germline V gene. V shed 5 bases and J 0 bases; nucleotides not matched to a gene: 4. The CDR3 spans 14 residues.

The CDR3, as DNA: TGTGCGCTCGGAAGGGACCCAAGCACAGATACGCAGTATTTT. Translation gives CALGRDPSTDTQYF. V usage is TRBV7-8 and J usage is TRBJ2-3; D may be TRBD1 or TRBD2 (5 bases each). The CDR3 contains 14 residues. Germline V lookup: CDR1 SGHVS, CDR2 FQNEAQ. The complete variable domain, with remaining parts taken from reference TRBV7-8 and TRBJ2-3, reads GAGVSQSPRYKVAKRGQDVALRCDPISGHVSLFWYQQALGQGPEFLTYFQNEAQLDKSGLPSDRFFAERPEGSVSTLKIQRTQQEDSAVYLCALGRDPSTDTQYFGPGTRLTVL.

The chain uses TRBV5-8 and TRBJ2-5; 9 bases match TRBD2. With 1 base clipped from V and 3 bases from J, the junction kept 1 base outside the gene matches. CDR3 length: 14 residues. Germline loops: CDR1 SGHTS, CDR2 YDEGEE. The CDR3 DNA is TGTGCCAGCAGCTTGTTAGCGGGAGAAGAGACCCAGTACTTC. Its protein product is CASSLLAGEETQYF. The whole variable domain, remainder taken from reference TRBV5-8 and TRBJ2-5, is EAGVTQSPTHLIKTRGQQATLRCSPISGHTSVYWYQQALGLGLQFLLWYDEGEERNRGNFPPRFSGRQFPNYSSELNVNALELEDSALYLCASSLLAGEETQYFGPGTRLLVL.

This chain joins TRBV15 and TRBJ2-7; 10 positions agree with TRBD1. V was clipped by 5 bases and J by 4 bases; unmatched bases: 17. Per germline, CDR1 LNHNV and CDR2 YYDKDF (reference sequence). This CDR3 has 18 amino acids. The DNA for the CDR3 is TGTGCCACCAGCCGGACCCTTGCCGGGACAGGGGTGTCTTACGAGCAGTACTTC. Amino acid sequence: CATSRTLAGTGVSYEQYF.

The rearrangement links TRBV5-6 to TRBJ2-1, with 7 nucleotides matching TRBD2. This CDR3 is built from 15 residues. The germline gives CDR1 SGHDT, CDR2 YYEEEE. With V trimmed by 3 bases and J by 2 bases, 5 bases remained unmatched. The DNA of the CDR3 is TGTGCCAGCAGCTCCCTAGCGGAGCCCTACAATGAGCAGTTCTTC. It codes for CASSSLAEPYNEQFF.

This clone was seen only once. The rearrangement uses TRBV29-1 and TRBJ1-2; possible D gene TRBD1, 6 bases. The CDR3 runs to 11 residues. The germline V gene has CDR1 SQVTM and CDR2 ANQGSEA. Trimming took 5 bases from V and 8 from J, leaving 12 bases between them. CDR3 DNA sequence: TGCAGCGTTTTACAGGGTAGGGGCTACACCTTC. Translating it yields CSVLQGRGYTF.

The rearrangement uses TRBV15 and TRBJ2-7; D is unresolved. CDR3 length: 14 residues. Germline V CDR1 and CDR2: LNHNV, YYDKDF (reference sequence). Trimming cost V 0 bases and J 6 bases, with 12 bases left between them. DNA of the CDR3: TGTGCCACCAGCAGAGAGGGCCCGGGCAGCGAGCAGTACTTC. This gives the protein CATSREGPGSEQYF.

The chain uses TRBV7-9 and TRBJ2-1; TRBD1 aligns across 7 bases. V lost 4 bases, J lost 3 bases, and 6 bases stayed unmatched. This CDR3 is 15 amino acids long. Germline V CDR1 and CDR2: SEHNR, FQNEAQ (reference sequence). CDR3 sequence: CASSSRRQGYNEQFF. For the CDR3, the DNA is TGTGCCAGCAGCTCCCGGAGACAGGGCTACAATGAGCAGTTCTTC.

The chain has TRBV18 and TRBJ2-5, with D unclear. CDR3 size: 14 residues. Per the germline V gene, CDR1 is KGHSH and CDR2 is LQKENI. V was pared by 6 bases and J by 0 bases, with 11 bases between. The CDR3 protein is CASSYESYQETQYF. The CDR3 region has the DNA TGTGCCAGCTCCTACGAATCGTACCAAGAGACCCAGTACTTC.